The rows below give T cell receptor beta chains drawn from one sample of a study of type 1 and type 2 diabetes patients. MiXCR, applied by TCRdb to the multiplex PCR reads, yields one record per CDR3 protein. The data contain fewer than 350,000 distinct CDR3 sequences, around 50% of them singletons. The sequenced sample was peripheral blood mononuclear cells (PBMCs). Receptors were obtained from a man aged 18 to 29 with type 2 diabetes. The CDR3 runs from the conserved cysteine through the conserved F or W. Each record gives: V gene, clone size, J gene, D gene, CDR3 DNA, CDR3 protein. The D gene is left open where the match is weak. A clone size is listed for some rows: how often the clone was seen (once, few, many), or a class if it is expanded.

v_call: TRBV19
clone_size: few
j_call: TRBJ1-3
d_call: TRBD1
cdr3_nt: TGTGCCAGTAGTATGGGGCCAGGGGGCGACGGAAACACCATATATTTT
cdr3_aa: CASSMGPGGDGNTIYF

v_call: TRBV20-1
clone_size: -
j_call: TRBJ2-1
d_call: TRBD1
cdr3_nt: TGCAGTGCTAGTAAGGGGGACAGGGCCCATGAGCAGTTCTTC
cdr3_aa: CSASKGDRAHEQFF

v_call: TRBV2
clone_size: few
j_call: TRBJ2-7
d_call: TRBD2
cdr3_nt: TGTGCCAGCAGTTCACCGGGGAGGGGCTACGAGCAGTACTTC
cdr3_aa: CASSSPGRGYEQYF

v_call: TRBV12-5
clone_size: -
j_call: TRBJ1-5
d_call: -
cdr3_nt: TGTGCTAGTGGTTTCTATAGCAATCAGCCCCAGCATTTT
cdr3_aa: CASGFYSNQPQHF

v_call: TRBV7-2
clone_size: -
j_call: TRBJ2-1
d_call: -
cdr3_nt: TGTGCCAGCAGCCGGCCTAGGGAGGAGCAGTTCTTC
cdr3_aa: CASSRPREEQFF

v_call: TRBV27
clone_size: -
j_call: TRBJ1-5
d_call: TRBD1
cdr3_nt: TGTGCCAGCGGGGACAGGGGTGGCCAGCCCCAGCATTTT
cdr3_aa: CASGDRGGQPQHF

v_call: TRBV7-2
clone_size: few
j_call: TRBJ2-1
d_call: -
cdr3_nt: TGTGCCAGCAGGTCACGACAGACGAACAATGAGCAGTTCTTC
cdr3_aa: CASRSRQTNNEQFF

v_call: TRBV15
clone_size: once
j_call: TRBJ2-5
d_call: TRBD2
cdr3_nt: TGTGCCACCAGCAGGGCGGGAGCCTGGGAGACCCAGTACTTC
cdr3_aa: CATSRAGAWETQYF

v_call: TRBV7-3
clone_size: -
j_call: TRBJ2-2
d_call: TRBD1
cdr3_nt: TGTGCCAGCAGCCCGACAGGGGGCGTCGCCGGGGAGCTGTTTTTT
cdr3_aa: CASSPTGGVAGELFF

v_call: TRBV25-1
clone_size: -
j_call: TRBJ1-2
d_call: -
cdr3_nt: TGTGCCAGCAGTGAAAAGGAGAGCCTCTATGGCTACACCTTC
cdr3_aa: CASSEKESLYGYTF

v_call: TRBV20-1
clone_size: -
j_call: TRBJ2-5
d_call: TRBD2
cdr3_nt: TGCAGTGCTAGAGCCGGACTAGCGGGAGAAGAGACCCAGTACTTC
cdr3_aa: CSARAGLAGEETQYF

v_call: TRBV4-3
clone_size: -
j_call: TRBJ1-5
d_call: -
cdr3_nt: TGCGCCAGCAGCCAAGGCGACAGTTCGAATCAGCCCCAGCATTTT
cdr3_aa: CASSQGDSSNQPQHF

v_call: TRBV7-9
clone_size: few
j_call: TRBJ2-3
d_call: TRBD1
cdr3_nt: TGTGCCAGCAGCTACGGACAGGGGGCGACAGATACGCAGTATTTT
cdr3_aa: CASSYGQGATDTQYF

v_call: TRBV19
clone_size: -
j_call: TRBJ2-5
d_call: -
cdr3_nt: TGTGCCAGTAGTATAGCCGGGAACCAAGAGACCCAGTACTTC
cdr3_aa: CASSIAGNQETQYF

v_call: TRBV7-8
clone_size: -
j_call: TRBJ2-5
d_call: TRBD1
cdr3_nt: TGTGCCAGCGGGCCGGGACAGAGGAGAGAGACCCAGTACTTC
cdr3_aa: CASGPGQRRETQYF

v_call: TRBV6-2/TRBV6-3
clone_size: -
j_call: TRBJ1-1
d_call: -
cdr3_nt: TGTGCCAGCAGCCAGGGCCGTAACACTGAAGCTTTCTTT
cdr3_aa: CASSQGRNTEAFF

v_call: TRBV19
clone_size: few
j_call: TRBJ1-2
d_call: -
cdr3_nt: TGTGCCAGTAGTAGAATGGCAGATCTACTCGGGGGCTACACCTTC
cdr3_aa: CASSRMADLLGGYTF

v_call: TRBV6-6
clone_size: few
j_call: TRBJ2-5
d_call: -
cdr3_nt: TGTGCCAGCAGTTACGGACCGATTATACAAGAGACCCAGTACTTC
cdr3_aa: CASSYGPIIQETQYF

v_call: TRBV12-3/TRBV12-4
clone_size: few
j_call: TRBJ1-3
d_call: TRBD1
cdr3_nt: TGTGCCAGCAGTTTGTCGGACAGGGGAAACACCATATATTTT
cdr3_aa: CASSLSDRGNTIYF

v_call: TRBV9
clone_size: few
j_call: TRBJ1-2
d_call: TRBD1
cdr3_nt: TGTGCCAGCAGCGACAGGACAGGGGTTAACTATGGCTACACCTTC
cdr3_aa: CASSDRTGVNYGYTF

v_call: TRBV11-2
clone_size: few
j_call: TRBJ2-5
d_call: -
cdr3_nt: TGTGCCAGCAGCCCCAACGACAGTGGCCAGTACTTC
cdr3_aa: CASSPNDSGQYF

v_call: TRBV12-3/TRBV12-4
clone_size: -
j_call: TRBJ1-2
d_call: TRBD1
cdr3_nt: TGTGCCAGCACCCCAGGACAGGGGATAAACTATGGCTACACCTTC
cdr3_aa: CASTPGQGINYGYTF

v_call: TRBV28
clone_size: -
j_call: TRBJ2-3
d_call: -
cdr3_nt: TGTGCCAGCAGCCGGGACTGGACAGATACGCAGTATTTT
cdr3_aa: CASSRDWTDTQYF

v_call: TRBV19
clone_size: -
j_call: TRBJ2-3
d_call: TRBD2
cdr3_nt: TGTGCCAGTAGAAAAAGCGGGAGTCGTGATACGCAGTATTTT
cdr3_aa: CASRKSGSRDTQYF

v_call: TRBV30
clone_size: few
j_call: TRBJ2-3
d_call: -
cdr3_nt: TGTGCCTGGAGTGTAATTCGAGATACGCAGTATTTT
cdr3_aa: CAWSVIRDTQYF

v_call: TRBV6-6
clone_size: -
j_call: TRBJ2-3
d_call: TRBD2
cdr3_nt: TGTGCCAGCAGGTCACCGGGACTAACTACAGATACGCAGTATTTT
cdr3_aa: CASRSPGLTTDTQYF

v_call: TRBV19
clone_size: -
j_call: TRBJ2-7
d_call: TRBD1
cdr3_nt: TGTGCCAGTAGTTATGCCCTAGGGGGACAGAGCAGCTCCTACGAGCAGTACTTC
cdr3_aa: CASSYALGGQSSSYEQYF

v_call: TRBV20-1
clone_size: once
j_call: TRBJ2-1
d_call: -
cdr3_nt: TGCAGTGCTAGAGAAGAACGTAATGAGCAGTTCTTC
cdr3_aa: CSAREERNEQFF

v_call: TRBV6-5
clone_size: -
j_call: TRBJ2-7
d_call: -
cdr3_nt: TGTGCCAGCAGTCCCGACGGGGGAGCCTACGAGCAGTACTTC
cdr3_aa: CASSPDGGAYEQYF

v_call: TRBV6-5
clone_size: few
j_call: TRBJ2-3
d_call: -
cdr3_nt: TGTGCCAGCAGAACCGGGGATACGCAGTATTTT
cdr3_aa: CASRTGDTQYF

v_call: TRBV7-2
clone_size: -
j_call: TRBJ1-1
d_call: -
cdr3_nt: TGTGCCAGCAGCTTAGCGGCTGGCCTGCACATGAACACTGAAGCTTTCTTT
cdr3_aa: CASSLAAGLHMNTEAFF

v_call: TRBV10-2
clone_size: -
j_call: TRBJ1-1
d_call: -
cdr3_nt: TGCGCCAGCAGTGAGTCGTGGTTAGGAGGGGACGGCACTGAAGCTTTCTTT
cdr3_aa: CASSESWLGGDGTEAFF

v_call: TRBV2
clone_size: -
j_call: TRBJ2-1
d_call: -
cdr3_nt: TGTGCCAGCTGGTCCGGGTCATTTAGCAATGAGCAGTCCTTC
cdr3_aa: CASWSGSFSNEQSF

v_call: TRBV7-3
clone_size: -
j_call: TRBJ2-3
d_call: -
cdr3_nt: TGTGCCAGCAGTGAAATACCAGATACGCAGTATTTT
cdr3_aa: CASSEIPDTQYF

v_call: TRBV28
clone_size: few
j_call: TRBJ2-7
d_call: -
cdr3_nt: TGTGCCAGCAGTTTAATAGGGGGCGAGCAGTACTTC
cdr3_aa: CASSLIGGEQYF

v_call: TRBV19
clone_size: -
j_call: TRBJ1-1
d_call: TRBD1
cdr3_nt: TGTGCCAGTAGTGGGGGGACAGTTCTCGCCACTGAAGCTTTCTTT
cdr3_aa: CASSGGTVLATEAFF

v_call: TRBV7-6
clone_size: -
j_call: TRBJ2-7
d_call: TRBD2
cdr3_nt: TGTGCCAGCAGCAGGAGCGCGGGACTAGGCTACGAGCAGTACTTC
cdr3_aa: CASSRSAGLGYEQYF

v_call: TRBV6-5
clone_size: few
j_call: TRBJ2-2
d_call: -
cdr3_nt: TGTGCCAGCAGTTTCACTCAGGGAATCGGGGAGCTGTTTTTT
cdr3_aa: CASSFTQGIGELFF

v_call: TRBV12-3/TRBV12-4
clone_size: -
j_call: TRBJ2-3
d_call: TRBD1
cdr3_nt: TGTGCCAGCAGCCGCTCCGGGGACAGGGGAATAGATACGCAGTATTTT
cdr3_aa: CASSRSGDRGIDTQYF

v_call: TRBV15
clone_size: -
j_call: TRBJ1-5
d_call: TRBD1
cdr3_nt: TGTGCCACCAGCCCCACCCACCTGGACAGGGACTTCGAACAGCCCCAGCATTTT
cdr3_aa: CATSPTHLDRDFEQPQHF

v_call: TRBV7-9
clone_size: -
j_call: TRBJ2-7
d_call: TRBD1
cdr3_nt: TGTGCCAGCAGTACCGACAGGGTTGCCTACGAGCAGTACTTC
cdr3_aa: CASSTDRVAYEQYF

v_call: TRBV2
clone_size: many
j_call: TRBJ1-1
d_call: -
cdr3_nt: TGTGCCAGCAGTGAAGGACATCTGAACACTGAAGCTTTCTTT
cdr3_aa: CASSEGHLNTEAFF

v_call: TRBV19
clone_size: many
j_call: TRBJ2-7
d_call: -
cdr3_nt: TGTGCCAGTAGCCCGGCAGGGCAGGACTACGAGCAGTACTTC
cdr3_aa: CASSPAGQDYEQYF

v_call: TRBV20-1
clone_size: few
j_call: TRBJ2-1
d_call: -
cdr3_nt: TGCAGTTCCGTATCGGGGACCAATGAGCAGTTCTTC
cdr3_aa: CSSVSGTNEQFF

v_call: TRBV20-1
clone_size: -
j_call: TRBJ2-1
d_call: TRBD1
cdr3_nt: TGCAGTGCTGGTAGCTCGGGACAGGGGGCAGGTGAGCAGTTCTTC
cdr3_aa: CSAGSSGQGAGEQFF

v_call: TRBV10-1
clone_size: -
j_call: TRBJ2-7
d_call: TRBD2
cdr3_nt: TGCGCCAGCAGTGAGTCGGTAGCGGGAGGGGACGAGCAGTACTTC
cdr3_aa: CASSESVAGGDEQYF

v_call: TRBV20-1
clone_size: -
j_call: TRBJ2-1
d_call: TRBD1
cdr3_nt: TGCAGTGCTAGAGAAAATACCGGGACAGCAAATGAGCAGTTCTTC
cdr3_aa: CSARENTGTANEQFF

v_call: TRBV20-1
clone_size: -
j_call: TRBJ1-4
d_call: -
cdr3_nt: TGCAGTGCTAGAGAAGGAGGAGACGAAAAACTGTTTTTT
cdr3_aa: CSAREGGDEKLFF

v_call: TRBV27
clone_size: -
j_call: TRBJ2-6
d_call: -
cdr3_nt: TGTGCCAGCCGTATTAGTATCTCTGGGGCCAACGTCCTGACTTTC
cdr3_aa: CASRISISGANVLTF

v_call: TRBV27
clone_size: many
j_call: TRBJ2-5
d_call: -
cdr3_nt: TGTGCCAGCAGGGGAGAGACCCAGTACTTC
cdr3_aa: CASRGETQYF

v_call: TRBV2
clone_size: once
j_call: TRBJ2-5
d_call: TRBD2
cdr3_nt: TGTGCCAGCAGGACAGCCCCGGGACTAGCTAAAGAGACCCAGTACTTC
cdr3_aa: CASRTAPGLAKETQYF

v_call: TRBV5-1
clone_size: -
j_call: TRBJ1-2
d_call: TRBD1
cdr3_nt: TGCGCCAGCAGCTTGGGGGCCACAGGGGGCGTGGGCTACACCTTC
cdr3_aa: CASSLGATGGVGYTF

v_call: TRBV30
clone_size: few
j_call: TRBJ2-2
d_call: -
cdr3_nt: TGTGCCTGGAGTGGGGTTTCGGCCACCGGGGAGCTGTTTTTT
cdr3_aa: CAWSGVSATGELFF

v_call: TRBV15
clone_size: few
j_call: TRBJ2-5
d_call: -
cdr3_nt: TGTGCCACCAGCAGAGGTCGTAAGGACCCACAAGAGACCCAGTACTTC
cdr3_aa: CATSRGRKDPQETQYF

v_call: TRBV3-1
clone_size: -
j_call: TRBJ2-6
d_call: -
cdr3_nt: TGTGCCAGCAGCCAGTTTCAGGGCAGGGGGGAAAGCTCTGGGCCCAACGTCCTGACTTTC
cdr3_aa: CASSQFQGRGESSGPNVLTF

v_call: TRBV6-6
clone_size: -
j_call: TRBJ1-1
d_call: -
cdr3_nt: TGTGCCAGCAGACCCGGGACATCCATGGCTGCTTTCTTT
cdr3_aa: CASRPGTSMAAFF

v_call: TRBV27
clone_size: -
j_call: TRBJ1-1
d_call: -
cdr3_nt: TGTGCCAGCAGTCATTATCGGACCGAAACGACTGAAGCTTTCTTT
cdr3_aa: CASSHYRTETTEAFF

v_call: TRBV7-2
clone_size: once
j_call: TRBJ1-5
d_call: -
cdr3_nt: TGTGCCAGCAGCTTCGCGGTCGATCAGCCCCAGCATTTT
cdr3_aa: CASSFAVDQPQHF

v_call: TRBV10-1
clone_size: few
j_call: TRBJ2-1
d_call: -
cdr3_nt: TGCGCCAGCAGTAAGAGGGGGGTAGGGCACAATGAGCAGTTCTTC
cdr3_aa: CASSKRGVGHNEQFF

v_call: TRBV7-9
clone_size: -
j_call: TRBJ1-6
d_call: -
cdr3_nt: TGTGCCAGCAGCTCTGACACTGGGGGGGGATACAGCTCCTATAATTCACCCCTCCACTTT
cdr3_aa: CASSSDTGGGYSSYNSPLHF